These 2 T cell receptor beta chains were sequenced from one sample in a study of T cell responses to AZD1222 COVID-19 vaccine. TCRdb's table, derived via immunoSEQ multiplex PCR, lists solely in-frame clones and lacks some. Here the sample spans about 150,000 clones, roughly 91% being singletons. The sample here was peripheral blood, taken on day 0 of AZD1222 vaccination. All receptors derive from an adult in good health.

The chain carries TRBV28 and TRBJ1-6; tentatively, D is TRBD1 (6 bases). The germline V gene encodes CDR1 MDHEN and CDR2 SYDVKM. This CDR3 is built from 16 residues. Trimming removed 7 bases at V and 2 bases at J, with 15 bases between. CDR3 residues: CASILGGAPYNSPLHF. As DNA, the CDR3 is TGTGCCAGCATCCTCGGGGGGGCCCCCTATAATTCACCCCTCCACTTT. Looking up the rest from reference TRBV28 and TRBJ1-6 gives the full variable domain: DVKVTQSSRYLVKRTGEKVFLECVQDMDHENMFWYRQDPGLGLRLIYFSYDVKMKEKGDIPEGYSVSREKKERFSLILESASTNQTSMYLCASILGGAPYNSPLHFGNGTRLTVT.

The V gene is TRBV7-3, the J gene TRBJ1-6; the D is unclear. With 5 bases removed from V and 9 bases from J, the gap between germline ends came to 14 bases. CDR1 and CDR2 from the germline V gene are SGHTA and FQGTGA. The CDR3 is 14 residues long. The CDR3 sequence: CASSGYVSASPLHF. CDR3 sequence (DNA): TGTGCCAGCAGCGGTTATGTTTCTGCTTCACCCCTCCACTTT.